This is a list of T cell receptor beta chains from one sample in a study of blood T cells in healthy people across ages. TCRdb ran MiXCR on the 5' RACE reads and lists one entry per CDR3 protein. The table has about 650,000 distinct CDR3 sequences, under 65% seen once. The sequencing sample was made of blood. Receptors originate from an elderly woman in good health. Both conserved end residues are part of each CDR3. D genes are given only for firm matches. Size tells how often a clone was seen (once, few, many) or the class of an expanded clone, and some rows leave it out.

TRBV27	.	.	TRBJ2-7	CASNRLGGYEQYF	TGTGCCAGCAACCGACTAGGTGGCTACGAGCAGTACTTC
TRBV29-1	once	.	TRBJ2-3	CSMRTGPRGGTQYF	TGCAGCATGCGCACCGGGCCCCGTGGGGGTACGCAGTATTTT
TRBV9	.	TRBD2	TRBJ2-2	CASSVSTSGGSAGELFF	TGTGCCAGCAGCGTATCCACTAGCGGGGGAAGCGCCGGGGAGCTGTTTTTT
TRBV7-2	many	.	TRBJ2-3	CASSLTDGNLYTQYF	TGTGCCAGCAGCTTGACCGACGGAAACCTTTATACGCAGTATTTT
TRBV5-1	many	.	TRBJ2-3	CASSGYTDTQYF	TGCGCCAGCAGCGGCTACACAGATACGCAGTATTTT
TRBV4-2	many	.	TRBJ2-4	CASSQDTGTKNIQYF	TGTGCCAGCAGCCAGGATACAGGGACCAAAAACATTCAGTACTTC
TRBV3-1	.	.	TRBJ2-5	CASSLGSGLGEETQYF	TGTGCCAGCAGCCTAGGATCTGGACTGGGCGAAGAGACCCAGTACTTC
TRBV12-3/TRBV12-4	once	TRBD2	TRBJ2-1	CASTTSGRARNEQFF	TGTGCCAGCACGACTAGCGGGAGGGCGAGGAATGAGCAGTTCTTC
TRBV12-3/TRBV12-4	many	.	TRBJ2-7	CASSFTYTNEQYF	TGTGCCAGCAGTTTTACGTATACCAACGAGCAGTACTTC
TRBV2	.	.	TRBJ2-5	CASSGAPAGTQYF	TGTGCCAGCAGTGGTGCTCCGGCAGGGACCCAGTACTTC
TRBV6-4	.	TRBD1	TRBJ2-1	CASSFFGQGGYEQFF	TGTGCCAGCAGTTTTTTCGGACAGGGTGGGTATGAGCAGTTCTTC
TRBV19	many	TRBD2	TRBJ2-1	CASSIASGSRNEQFF	TGTGCCAGTAGTATAGCTAGCGGGAGCCGGAATGAGCAGTTCTTC
TRBV12-3/TRBV12-4	few	TRBD1	TRBJ1-1	CASSITGGDTEAFF	TGTGCCAGCAGTATTACAGGGGGCGACACTGAAGCTTTCTTT
TRBV2	many	TRBD1	TRBJ2-5	CASSPTGVINRLETQYF	TGTGCCAGCAGCCCAACAGGGGTGATCAATCGATTGGAGACCCAGTACTTC
TRBV6-1	once	TRBD2	TRBJ2-3	CASSVPSGTSGGRSTDTQYF	TGTGCCAGCAGTGTACCCTCGGGGACTAGCGGGGGCAGAAGCACAGATACGCAGTATTTT